This TCR beta chain was captured by sequencing in a study of blood T cell repertoires in COVID-19. Study in general: T cells, B-cell-depleted T cells, or PBMCs provided the cDNA or gDNA that served as material.

Authors' methods: Reference gene primer amplification in the assay estimated nucleated cell counts. Profiled with immunoSEQ multiplex PCR; TCRdb holds only in-frame clones, not every one. For V, J and clone size, that table is used; D and trimming come from the DNA. The sample has some 74,000 clones; about 80% are singletons. This clone has a single count. Germline-derived CDR1 and CDR2 are SGHTA and FQGNSA. This CDR3 is 14 amino acids long. Trimming at V came to 5 bases and at J to 0 bases, leaving 3 bases not matched to a gene. The TCR sequence derives from a man older than 75 with acute or convalescent COVID-19. The chain uses TRBV7-2 and TRBJ2-7; 8 positions agree with TRBD1. The specimen was peripheral blood. As DNA, the CDR3 is TGTGCCAGCAGCCGGGACAGGAGCTCCTACGAGCAGTACTTC. Translated: CASSRDRSSYEQYF.